This T cell receptor beta chain was documented in a study of T cells in Graves' hyperthyroidism and ophthalmopathy. Overall study findings and caveats: Ophthalmopathy was told apart from stable hyperthyroidism by a 13 V-J model.

This clonotype has ten or more counts. What it binds is unknown. The V and J ends lost 1 base and 0 bases respectively, with 7 bases between them. The germline V gene has CDR1 DFQATT and CDR2 SNEGSKA (reference sequence). The CDR3 loop spans 14 amino acids. The diagnoses drew upon clinical symptoms, serum thyroxine and TRAb, thyroid ultrasound and orbital computed tomography. It was approximately 9.4 ml of fresh peripheral blood that supplied the PBMCs. RNA transcripts provided the source from which TCR beta CDR3 regions were amplified. A set of HTBI primers served as the primers for a first-round RT-PCR of the TCR CDR3. From the multiplex PCR reads, TCRdb called clonotypes with MiXCR, one entry per CDR3 protein. Among 600,000 to 850,000 distinct CDR3 sequences listed, around 20% were seen once.

The sequence derives from a woman in her forties or fifties with Graves' hyperthyroidism that later progressed to Graves' ophthalmopathy. Sequenced sample: blood. The chain couples TRBV20-1 to TRBJ1-5; no clear D. The CDR3 loop is CSARGLYSNQPQHF. The CDR3, as DNA: TGCAGTGCTAGAGGATTATATAGCAATCAGCCCCAGCATTTT.